Presented here are 20 T cell receptor beta chains from one specimen sequenced in a study of cytomegalovirus exposure and HLA in healthy donors. The study ran its PCR with 60 Vbeta and 13 Jbeta primers. The protocol was immunoSEQ multiplex PCR, while the TCRdb copy is restricted to in-frame clones and leaves out a portion. The data contain some 160,000 clones, 80% to 85% of them singletons. The material sequenced was PBMCs. Receptors originate from a boy aged 2 to 10 in good health and CMV-seronegative.

This clone is a singleton in its sample. V is TRBV9 and J is TRBJ2-4; 8 nucleotides match TRBD2. Per the germline V gene, CDR1 is SGDLS and CDR2 is YYNGEE. The CDR3 is 16 residues long. Trimming removed 3 bases from V and 4 bases from J; junction bases left unmatched: 9. The CDR3 region is CASSDVKGLEKNIQYF. For the CDR3, the DNA is TGTGCCAGCAGCGACGTTAAGGGACTAGAGAAAAACATTCAGTACTTC.

The CDR3 DNA reads TGTGCCATCTCCGGTGACAGGACTTACTATGGCTACACCTTC. It yields the protein CAISGDRTYYGYTF. The chain is built from TRBV10-3 and TRBJ1-2; TRBD1 might be the D (6 bases). Germline loops: CDR1 ENHRY, CDR2 SYGVKD. The CDR3 is 14 amino acids. Trimming took 8 bases from V and 3 from J, leaving 16 bases between them.

CDR3 in DNA: TGCAGCGTCGAGGGACAGGGAGCGGGCCCTTCCTACGAGCAGTACTTC. Translating it yields CSVEGQGAGPSYEQYF. The rearrangement uses TRBV29-1 and TRBJ2-7; 9 bases align to TRBD1. The CDR3 runs to 16 residues. V dropped 6 bases and J dropped 1; count of bases not matched to a gene: 13. The germline V gene encodes CDR1 SQVTM and CDR2 ANQGSEA.

This chain joins TRBV29-1 and TRBJ1-2, with D tentatively TRBD1 (6 bases). V was cut by 2 bases and J by 0 bases, with 22 bases left in between. Germline V gene lookup returns CDR1 SQVTM and CDR2 ANQGSEA. The CDR3 is 18 residues long. CDR3 nucleotide sequence: TGCAGCGTTGAAACCTTGGACAGCGATACGCCCGCTAACTATGGCTACACCTTC. It translates to CSVETLDSDTPANYGYTF.

The chain joins TRBV19 to TRBJ1-2; D not resolved. V lost 0 bases and J lost 4, with 6 bases in between. The CDR3 is made up of 13 amino acids. Germline V gives CDR1 LNHDA, CDR2 SQIVND (reference sequence). CDR3 residues: CASSIDPSYGYTF. Here the CDR3 DNA reads TGTGCCAGTAGTATAGATCCTAGCTATGGCTACACCTTC.

V gene TRBV27 combines with J gene TRBJ2-2, with D maybe TRBD2 (6 bases). The ends were cut back, 3 bases at V and 1 base at J, with 12 bases in the middle. Germline V gene lookup returns CDR1 MNHEY and CDR2 SMNVEV (reference sequence). The CDR3 is 16 amino acids. In nucleotides, the CDR3 is TGTGCCAGCAGTTTTGCGGGACTTCAGAACACCGGGGAGCTGTTTTTT. Amino acid sequence: CASSFAGLQNTGELFF.

The chain uses TRBV7-9 and TRBJ1-5; 7 nucleotides match TRBD1. With 5 bases clipped from V and 2 bases from J, the junction kept 6 bases outside the gene matches. The germline V gene has CDR1 SEHNR and CDR2 FQNEAQ (reference sequence). The length of the CDR3 is 15 residues. The CDR3 DNA reads TGTGCCAGCAGCGCTGACAGGGAAGGCAATCAGCCCCAGCATTTT. This encodes CASSADREGNQPQHF.

The rearrangement uses TRBV29-1 and TRBJ2-5; D is unclear. Germline V CDR1 and CDR2: SQVTM, ANQGSEA. The CDR3 is 14 amino acids. The germline V and J ends were trimmed by 2 bases and 4 bases, with 14 bases remaining between them. The CDR3 here is CSVERIYGGETQYF. The CDR3 region has the DNA TGCAGCGTTGAAAGAATCTACGGTGGAGAGACCCAGTACTTC.

The chain is built from TRBV5-1 and TRBJ2-2, with TRBD2 matching over 8 bases. Germline-derived CDR1 and CDR2 are SGHRS and YFSETQ. J was trimmed by 6 bases and V by 0 bases; bases with no gene match: 4. This CDR3 contains 15 residues. As DNA, the CDR3 is TGCGCCAGCAGCTTGGACGGGGGGGCCCCCGGGGAGCTGTTTTTT. It translates to CASSLDGGAPGELFF. Drawing the rest from reference TRBV5-1 and TRBJ2-2, the complete variable domain is KAGVTQTPRYLIKTRGQQVTLSCSPISGHRSVSWYQQTPGQGLQFLFEYFSETQRNKGNFPGRFSGRQFSNSRSEMNVSTLELGDSALYLCASSLDGGAPGELFFGEGSRLTVL.

This clone came up a few times. This chain joins TRBV5-1 and TRBJ1-2; unclear D gene. Germline V gives CDR1 SGHRS, CDR2 YFSETQ. With 4 bases removed from V and 2 bases from J, the gap between germline ends came to 15 bases. The CDR3 extends over 15 amino acids. DNA for the CDR3: TGCGCCAGCAGCCGGGAGGTGGGTTTGAACTATGGCTACACCTTC. Translating it yields CASSREVGLNYGYTF.

The chain carries TRBV4-1 and TRBJ1-2; D gene uncertain. The germline V gene has CDR1 MGHRA and CDR2 YSYEKL. CDR3 length equals 15 residues. The V end lost 5 bases, the J end lost 6 bases, and 19 bases lay between the germline ends. CDR3 protein: CASSDIALLLHGYTF. In DNA, the CDR3 is TGCGCCAGCAGCGACATCGCACTCTTGCTCCATGGCTACACCTTC.

V usage is TRBV10-3 and J usage is TRBJ2-7, with D possibly matching TRBD2 (6 bases). V gave up 0 bases and J gave up 0 bases, with 12 bases separating them. Germline V gene lookup returns CDR1 ENHRY and CDR2 SYGVKD. The CDR3 has 16 residues. The CDR3 coding sequence is TGTGCCATCAGTGAGTCGGGGGGATTAAGCTCCTACGAGCAGTACTTC. This translates into CAISESGGLSSYEQYF.

This chain uses TRBV29-1 with TRBJ1-2; TRBD1 might be the D (5 bases). Germline V gene data show CDR1 as SQVTM and CDR2 as ANQGSEA. The CDR3 is 14 amino acids. V was shortened by 3 bases and J by 3 bases, with 14 bases between the two germline ends. The CDR3 protein is CSVEPFVGDYGYTF. The CDR3 nucleotides are TGCAGCGTTGAGCCTTTCGTAGGGGACTATGGCTACACCTTC.

The chain carries TRBV21-1 and TRBJ1-2; the table's D call, TRBD1, was not checked against the DNA. TRBV21-1 is annotated as a pseudogene. The length of the CDR3 is 19 residues. CDR3 nucleotide sequence: TGTGCCAGCAGCAAAGCCTCCGGACAGAGCCAAACATGGAGCTATGGCTACACCTTC. This sequence encodes CASSKASGQSQTWSYGYTF.

The chain couples TRBV7-3 to TRBJ2-1, with 7 bases that match TRBD1. Germline V gene sequence: CDR1 SGHTA, CDR2 FQGTGA. The length of the CDR3 is 13 residues. The V and J ends lost 5 bases and 6 bases, in that order; junction bases with no gene match: 4. In DNA, the CDR3 is TGTGCCAGCAGCCATGGGACAGCCAATGAGCAGTTCTTC. Translating gives CASSHGTANEQFF.

CDR3 residues: CATSRGDREEHGYTF. CDR3 bases: TGTGCCACCAGCAGAGGAGACAGGGAAGAGCATGGCTACACCTTC. The chain is built from TRBV15 and TRBJ1-2; 7 bases fit TRBD1. The germline gives CDR1 LNHNV, CDR2 YYDKDF (reference sequence). V lost 1 base, J lost 6 bases, and 8 bases stayed unmatched. The CDR3 has 15 amino acids.

The rearrangement uses TRBV10-3 and TRBJ1-2, with TRBD1 matching over 7 bases. Germline CDR1 is ENHRY and CDR2 is SYGVKD. The CDR3 runs 12 residues. V lost 6 bases, J lost 7 bases, and 5 bases stayed unmatched. The CDR3 DNA reads TGTGCCATCAGCTCGGGACAGCTTGGCTACACCTTC. As protein: CAISSGQLGYTF.

This chain joins TRBV5-6 and TRBJ2-7, with D maybe TRBD1 (6 bases). This CDR3 has 14 amino acids. Trimming left V 6 bases short and J 2 bases short, with 15 bases between. In germline, CDR1 is SGHDT, CDR2 YYEEEE. The CDR3 DNA reads as TGTGCCAGCAAGTTAGGACAGAGAACCTACGAGCAGTACTTC. This gives the protein CASKLGQRTYEQYF.

V and J are TRBV2 and TRBJ2-1, with D perhaps matching TRBD2 (5 bases). There are 14 residues in the CDR3. CDR1 and CDR2 (germline): SNHLY, FYNNEI. V gave up 11 bases and J gave up 5 bases, with 19 bases separating them. The CDR3 DNA is TGTGCCGGAGGAGGTCCTGCGACAAACAATGAGCAGTTCTTC. Its protein product is CAGGGPATNNEQFF.

The chain carries TRBV6-1 and TRBJ2-1; D is uncertain. The CDR3 runs to 12 residues. V lost 8 bases to trimming and J lost 9 bases, with 14 bases between them. Germline V gene data show CDR1 as MNHNS and CDR2 as SASEGT. Here the CDR3 reads CASLARHVEQFF. CDR3 in DNA: TGTGCCAGCCTGGCCAGGCATGTTGAGCAGTTCTTC.